This T cell receptor (beta chain) was sequenced in a study of T cells in Graves' hyperthyroidism and ophthalmopathy (dated by TCRdb to the late 2010s). Broadly, across the study: Peripheral blood was sampled at the time of initial diagnosis, prior to any treatment. To identify distinguishing TCR V-J signatures, a discovery cohort of about 100 patients was used, comprising 43 with Graves' ophthalmopathy and some 60 with stable Graves' hyperthyroidism. Prospective prediction of ophthalmopathy was tested in an independent validation cohort of some 20 hyperthyroidism patients and 15 to 17 patients who later progressed to ophthalmopathy. For training and testing, the roughly 93 patients in the discovery cohort were randomly divided in a 7:3 ratio. In roughly six Graves' hyperthyroidism patients, the study also compared T-cell repertoires from thyroid tissue with T-cell repertoires from blood. After sampling, hyperthyroidism patients received methimazole starting at 30 mg daily, and ophthalmopathy patients received high-dose intravenous methylprednisolone. The paper describes TCR Vbeta CDR3 sequencing of about 140 peripheral blood samples, made up of 40 to 45 ophthalmopathy patients, some 80 hyperthyroidism patients and some 17 progressor patients. General conclusions and limits of the study: A 13 V-J signature model separated ophthalmopathy from stable hyperthyroidism, with 87.88% sensitivity and 81% to 82% specificity in cross-validation and 80%/75% in testing. Sample size was not statistically predetermined, and blinding of investigators to group allocation was not performed. Most expanded thyroid clonotypes (frequency above 0.001) were also found in blood, which suggests that blood repertoires may mirror thyroid immune responses. In validation, the model predicted progression to ophthalmopathy with roughly 70% sensitivity and over 72% specificity, a median of about six months before onset.

Stable Graves' hyperthyroidism was defined as the absence of progression to ophthalmopathy over 18 months of follow-up. Hyperthyroidism patients were newly diagnosed, had a disease duration of under 2 months, and were aged 18 to 65 years. Patients with uncontrolled infections, other autoimmune diseases, pregnancy or lactation were excluded. Diagnoses were based on clinical symptoms, serum thyroxine and TRAb, thyroid ultrasound and orbital computed tomography. PBMCs were isolated from more than 9 ml of fresh peripheral blood by Ficoll-Paque density gradient centrifugation. Total RNA was extracted using Trizol reagent, and RNA quality was assessed on an Agilent 2100 Bioanalyzer. The TCR beta CDR3 regions were amplified from RNA transcripts. A first-round RT-PCR of the TCR CDR3 used the HTBI primer set with the Qiagen OneStep RT-PCR kit. Libraries were constructed in a second round of multiplex PCR, after which size selection and purification were performed. Paired-end sequencing of the libraries was performed with 100 bp reads on an Illumina HiSeq2000. The authors processed their data as follows. SOAPnuke was used to process the raw data, with reads discarded if the reads contained adapters or uncalled bases, had a mean Phred below 15, or lacked an exact constant-primer or identifier match. COPE v1.2.5 was used to merge high-quality paired reads, and clonotypes were defined as unique nucleotide sequences. MiTCR v1.1 was used to align clonotypes to the IMGT TRBV, TRBD and TRBJ reference segments. The analysis included only V-J combinations with a frequency above 0.0001, which together covered around 99% of the repertoires. The TCS score was defined as F50 (clonal expansion) divided by E x V (chaos), with BLOSUM62-based TCRdist calculated between CDR3 peptides within each V-J. Welch's t-statistics and random forest reduced roughly 540 V-J features to roughly 13, which were used in a naive Bayes classifier (R e1071). The raw public reads went through TCRdb reprocessing: fastp at Q25, MiXCR clone calling, in-frame beta chains kept. CDR3 protein duplicates are merged, each entry listing the most common genes and DNA. TCRdb's processing, not the authors' own work, is the source of the V and J calls. This sample lists 340,000 or so distinct CDR3 sequences; roughly 18% were detected once. Roughly 49% of the sample comes from the top ten.

Only a few counts were recorded for this clonotype. No antigen is known for it. No base qualities exist here, and no much larger clone lies one base off it. V is shortened by 2 bases, J by 2 bases, and the region joining them spans 13 bases. The CDR3, from cysteine to phenylalanine, totals 17 residues. The sequence is cut down to CDR3 DNA, 51 bases in frame from base 1. CDR1 and CDR2 are drawn from the germline V gene: SGHNT, YENEEA. The rearranged chain carries TRBV11-3 and TRBJ1-6, with TRBD1 tentatively as D gene (5 bases match). The receptor comes from a woman aged 50 to 60 with Graves' hyperthyroidism. Material: blood. The DNA sequence is given as TGTGCCAGCAGCTTACCGGCAGGGTTGGCCTATAATTCACCCCTCCACTTT. Translated, this gives CASSLPAGLAYNSPLHF.